This is a list of T cell receptor beta chains from one sample in a study of post-analysis software for immune sequencing data. MiXCR, run by TCRdb on the PCR reads, gives a single entry per CDR3 protein. The repertoire consists of around 700,000 distinct CDR3 sequences, with about 60% occurring once and the leading ten covering approximately 10%. The sample consisted of blood. These receptors all stem from a girl aged 2-10 years with multiple sclerosis. Both conserved end residues are part of each CDR3. The D gene is left open where the match is weak. Clone sizes are given selectively: once, few, many, or a class where the clone is expanded.

clone_size | cdr3_length | d_call | j_call | v_call | cdr3_nt | cdr3_aa
NA | 15 | TRBD1 | TRBJ2-5 | TRBV5-1 | TGCGCCGGCCGACAGGGTCCCTCCCCGCAAGAGACCCAGTACTTC | CAGRQGPSPQETQYF
NA | 14 | TRBD1 | TRBJ2-3 | TRBV15 | TGTGCCACCAGCAGGCCCGGGACAGCAGATACGCAGTATTTT | CATSRPGTADTQYF
few | 12 | NA | TRBJ2-3 | TRBV29-1 | TGCAGCGTTGTCGAGGTCCCAGATACGCAGTATTTT | CSVVEVPDTQYF
few | 17 | TRBD1 | TRBJ2-3 | TRBV5-1 | TGCGCCAGCAGCTTGGGCCGAGGGACAGGGGAAGCAGATACGCAGTATTTT | CASSLGRGTGEADTQYF
NA | 15 | NA | TRBJ2-7 | TRBV7-2 | TGTGCCAGCAGCTCAGCAGGCGGGCCCCCCTACGAGCAGTACTTC | CASSSAGGPPYEQYF
once | 13 | NA | TRBJ2-3 | TRBV30 | TGTGCCTGGAGCTTTGGGAGCACAGATACGCAGTATTTT | CAWSFGSTDTQYF
NA | 16 | TRBD1 | TRBJ2-2 | TRBV4-1 | TGCGCCAGCAGCACCCACAGGGGGTTGGACACCGGGGAGCTGTTTTTT | CASSTHRGLDTGELFF
few | 14 | NA | TRBJ2-7 | TRBV5-5 | TGTGCCAGCAGCTTGGCTACGGGGTCCTACGAGCAGTACTTC | CASSLATGSYEQYF
NA | 15 | NA | TRBJ2-1 | TRBV7-9 | TGTGCCAGCAGCCCCCGGAACCGACTAGTTGTAGAGCAGTTCTTC | CASSPRNRLVVEQFF
NA | 13 | TRBD1 | TRBJ1-2 | TRBV7-9 | TGTGCCAGCAGACCACAGGGGGAGAATGGCTACACCTTC | CASRPQGENGYTF
NA | 14 | NA | TRBJ2-5 | TRBV9 | TGTGCCAGCAGTCCAACCGCAGGGGGGGAGACCCGGTACTTC | CASSPTAGGETRYF
NA | 14 | TRBD2 | TRBJ2-3 | TRBV5-4 | TGTGCCAGCAGTTCCGGACTAGCACCCCATACGCAGTATTTT | CASSSGLAPHTQYF
NA | 17 | TRBD2 | TRBJ2-5 | TRBV5-1 | TGCGCCAGCAGCCCGGGACTAGCGGGGGGGTATCGAGAGACCCAGTACTTC | CASSPGLAGGYRETQYF
few | 14 | NA | TRBJ2-1 | TRBV12-3/TRBV12-4 | TGTGCCAGCACCGACAAAGGGAGGAACAATGAGCAGTTCTTC | CASTDKGRNNEQFF
NA | 14 | TRBD1 | TRBJ1-2 | TRBV11-2 | TGTGCCAGCAGCCTGGGACAGGGCACTCATGGCTACACCTTC | CASSLGQGTHGYTF
NA | 15 | NA | TRBJ2-3 | TRBV28 | TGTGCCAGCAGTCCCCACCTGGGGGGCACAGATACGCAGTATTTT | CASSPHLGGTDTQYF
NA | 14 | NA | TRBJ2-5 | TRBV7-7 | TGTGCCAGCAGCCCCTCCCGGGTGGCAGAGACCCAGTACTTC | CASSPSRVAETQYF
NA | 14 | TRBD2 | TRBJ2-1 | TRBV20-1 | TGCAGTGCCACCCGTCTAGCGGTTAACAATGAGCAGTTCTTC | CSATRLAVNNEQFF
once | 16 | NA | TRBJ2-1 | TRBV12-3/TRBV12-4 | TGTGCCAGCGCCATGGACGGTAAAAGCTCCTACAATGAGCAGTTCTTC | CASAMDGKSSYNEQFF
NA | 18 | TRBD2 | TRBJ2-7 | TRBV7-2 | TGTGCCAGCAGCTTGCACCCAAGTGCGGGGGTCTTGATCTACGAGCAGTACTTC | CASSLHPSAGVLIYEQYF
few | 15 | NA | TRBJ1-2 | TRBV7-9 | TGTGCCAGCAGCTTCCGGGGGCCCGATGACTATGGCTACACCTTC | CASSFRGPDDYGYTF
few | 14 | NA | TRBJ1-2 | TRBV6-4 | TGTGCCAGCAGTGATCCGGGCACTAACTATGGCTACACCTTC | CASSDPGTNYGYTF